This T cell receptor beta chain was sequenced during a study of PD-1 blockade in classical Hodgkin lymphoma. Described time point: cycle 4 day 1 (C4D1), after around six weeks of nivolumab. Autologous stem cell transplantation was followed by relapse in every patient, and brentuximab vedotin exposure varied. Overall study results and limits: When nivolumab was started under 1 year after ASCT, patients were excluded. Healthy donors were reported to have higher baseline TCR diversity than newly diagnosed patients. Researchers reported that CD4+ TCR diversity, though not CD8+, rose significantly by C4D1.

The repertoire was sequenced with immunoSEQ multiplex PCR; TCRdb's copy has only in-frame clones and lacks some. The sample consists of nearly 25,000 clones, 70% to 80% of them appearing once. Comments on this clone: Antigen specificity is unknown.

The germline gives CDR1 LGHNA, CDR2 YNFKEQ. The CDR3 contains 15 residues. Trimming took off 2 bases at V and 4 bases at J, with 12 bases between the two ends. The source was peripheral blood mononuclear cells (PBMCs), collected before the fourth cycle of nivolumab. This TCR derives from a human donor with classical Hodgkin lymphoma. The chain uses TRBV4-2 and TRBJ1-5; a possible D gene is TRBD1 (6 bases). CDR3 DNA: TGTGCCAGCAGCCAAAGTAGGGGGGATAATCAGCCCCAGCATTTT. It encodes CASSQSRGDNQPQHF.